What follows is one TCR beta chain and its context. The same CDR3 arises from other DNA sequences in this sample as well. TCRdb keeps only in-frame clones here, not all; method: immunoSEQ multiplex PCR. In the table there are around 700,000 clones, 72% of which are singletons. This sample was taken from a study of shared clonotypes between healthy human individuals. The CDR3 is 17 residues long. V lost 3 bases to trimming and J lost 0 bases; unmatched junction nucleotides: 2. The germline V gene encodes CDR1 SGHRS and CDR2 YFSETQ. The source is a woman in her twenties or thirties in good health. The sample comprised memory CD4+ T cells sorted from blood. The sample's subset: CD45RA-negative fraction. The J gene is TRBJ2-2, the V gene TRBV5-1; TRBD2 agrees at 13 bases. The CDR3: CASSWTSGSPNTGELFF. The CDR3 region has the DNA TGCGCCAGCAGCTGGACTAGCGGGAGCCCGAACACCGGGGAGCTGTTTTTT.